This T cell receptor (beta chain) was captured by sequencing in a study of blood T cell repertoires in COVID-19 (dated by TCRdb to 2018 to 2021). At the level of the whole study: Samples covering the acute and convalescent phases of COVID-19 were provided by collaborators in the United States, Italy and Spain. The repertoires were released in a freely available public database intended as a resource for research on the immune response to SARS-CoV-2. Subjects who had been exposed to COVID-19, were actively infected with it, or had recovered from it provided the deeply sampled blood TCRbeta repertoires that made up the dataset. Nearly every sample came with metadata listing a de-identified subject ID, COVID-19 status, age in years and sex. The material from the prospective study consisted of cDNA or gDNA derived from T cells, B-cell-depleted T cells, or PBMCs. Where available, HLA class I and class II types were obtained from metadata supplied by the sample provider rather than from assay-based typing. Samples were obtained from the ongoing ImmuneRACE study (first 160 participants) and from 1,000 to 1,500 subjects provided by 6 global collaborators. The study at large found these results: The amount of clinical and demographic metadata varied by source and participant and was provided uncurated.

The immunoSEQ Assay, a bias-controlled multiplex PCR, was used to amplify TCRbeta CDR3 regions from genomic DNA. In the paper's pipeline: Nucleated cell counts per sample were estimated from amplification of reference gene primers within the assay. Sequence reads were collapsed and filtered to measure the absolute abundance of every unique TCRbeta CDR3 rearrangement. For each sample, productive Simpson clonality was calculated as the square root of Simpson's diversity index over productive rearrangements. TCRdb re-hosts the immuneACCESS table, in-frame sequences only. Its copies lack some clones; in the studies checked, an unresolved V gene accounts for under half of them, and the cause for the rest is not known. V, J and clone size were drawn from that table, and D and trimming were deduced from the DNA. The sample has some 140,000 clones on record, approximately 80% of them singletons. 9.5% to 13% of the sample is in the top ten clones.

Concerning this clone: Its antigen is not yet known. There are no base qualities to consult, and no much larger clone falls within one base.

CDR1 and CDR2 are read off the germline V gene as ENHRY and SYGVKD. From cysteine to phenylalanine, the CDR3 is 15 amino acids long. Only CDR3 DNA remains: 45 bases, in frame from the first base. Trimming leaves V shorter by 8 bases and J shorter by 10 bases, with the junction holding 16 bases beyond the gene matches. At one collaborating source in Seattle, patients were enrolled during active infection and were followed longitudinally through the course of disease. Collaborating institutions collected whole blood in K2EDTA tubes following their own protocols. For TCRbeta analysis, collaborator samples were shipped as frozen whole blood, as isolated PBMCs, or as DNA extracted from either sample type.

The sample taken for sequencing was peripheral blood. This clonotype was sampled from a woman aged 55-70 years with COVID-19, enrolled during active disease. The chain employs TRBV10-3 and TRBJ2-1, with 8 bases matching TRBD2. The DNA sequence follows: TGTGCCATCCAGCGAGGGGCTAGCGGGCAAGGGGAGCAGTTCTTC. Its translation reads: CAIQRGASGQGEQFF.